Below are 5 T cell receptor beta chains sequenced from a single sample in a study of shared clonotypes between healthy human individuals. TCRdb keeps only in-frame clones here, not all; method: immunoSEQ multiplex PCR. The table lists around 2,000,000 clones, about 95% of them singletons. Terminally differentiated effector memory CD45RA+ cells were excluded by CCR7 positive selection of CD45RO-negative cells. The specimen was naive CD8+ T cells sorted from blood. The receptors originated from a young man in good health.

This clone was counted once. The chain has TRBV5-1 and TRBJ2-1, with D hard to call. V was trimmed by 0 bases and J by 9 bases, leaving 10 bases between them. The CDR3 spans 13 residues. The germline V gene encodes CDR1 SGHRS and CDR2 YFSETQ. As DNA, the CDR3 is TGCGCCAGCAGCTTGGCCGAGGCATCTGAGCAGTTCTTC. Its protein product is CASSLAEASEQFF. Variable domain in full (rest from reference TRBV5-1 and TRBJ2-1): KAGVTQTPRYLIKTRGQQVTLSCSPISGHRSVSWYQQTPGQGLQFLFEYFSETQRNKGNFPGRFSGRQFSNSRSEMNVSTLELGDSALYLCASSLAEASEQFFGPGTRLTVL.

With regard to this clone: Additional DNA sequences in this sample encode the identical CDR3. The chain joins TRBV6-5 to TRBJ1-4; D is perhaps TRBD1 (5 bases). The germline V and J ends were trimmed by 2 bases and 0 bases, with 7 bases remaining between them. Germline V gene sequence: CDR1 MNHEY, CDR2 SVGAGI. This CDR3 comprises 15 residues. For the CDR3, the DNA is TGTGCCAGCAGTTACACGGGGGCAACTAATGAAAAACTGTTTTTT. Translation gives CASSYTGATNEKLFF.

The chain couples TRBV11-2 to TRBJ2-1; D unresolved. Deletions cut 5 bases from V and 4 bases from J, with 12 bases between. CDR1 SGHAT and CDR2 FQNNGV come from the germline V gene. The CDR3 spans 14 residues. CDR3 loop: CASSLTPVYNEQFF. The CDR3 nucleotides read TGTGCCAGCAGCCTGACCCCTGTGTACAATGAGCAGTTCTTC.

V and J are TRBV19 and TRBJ2-7, with TRBD2 matching 9 bases. Trimming took 3 bases from V and 6 from J; bases not matched to a gene: 6. The CDR3 runs to 14 residues. CDR1 is LNHDA and CDR2 is SQIVND in the germline V gene (reference sequence). This CDR3 is CASSIGGLAGEQYF. The CDR3 DNA reads as TGTGCCAGTAGTATTGGGGGACTAGCTGGCGAGCAGTACTTC.

The genes are TRBV2 and TRBJ1-2; no firm D call. The V and J ends lost 7 bases and 2 bases respectively, with 11 bases between them. The CDR3 contains 13 residues. The germline CDR1 and CDR2 sequences are SNHLY and FYNNEI. The CDR3: CASNPRGNYGYTF. In nucleotides, the CDR3 is TGTGCCAGCAACCCTAGAGGGAACTATGGCTACACCTTC. The whole variable domain, filled in from reference TRBV2 and TRBJ1-2, reads EPEVTQTPSHQVTQMGQEVILRCVPISNHLYFYWYRQILGQKVEFLVSFYNNEISEKSEIFDDQFSVERPDGSNFTLKIRSTKLEDSAMYFCASNPRGNYGYTFGSGTRLTVV.